This section outlines one T cell receptor (beta chain) sequence together with its context. Its target is unknown. The repertoire was sequenced with immunoSEQ multiplex PCR; TCRdb's copy has only in-frame clones and lacks some. The table records some 9,900 clones, 78% of them present only once. This sample stems from a study of CD4+ T cells in melanoma. Findings and limits, study-wide: Diverse differentiation states were reported for melanoma neoantigen-specific CD4+ T cells. CD8+ T cell, macrophage and B cell function reportedly correlated with neoantigen-specific CD4+ T cells.

Unmatched junction bases numbered 4, after V lost 6 bases and J lost 4 bases. CDR1 LGHDT and CDR2 YNNKEL come from the germline V gene (reference sequence). This CDR3 is 14 amino acids long. This chain connects TRBV3-1 (or the pseudogene TRBV3-2) to TRBJ2-7, with 12 bases identical to TRBD2. This clonotype was sampled from a human donor with melanoma. Input material: cells from a culture (not recorded whether cultured in vitro). The CDR3 nucleotides are TGTGCCAGCAGATCTAGCGGGGGGGTATACGAGCAGTACTTC. It is translated as CASRSSGGVYEQYF.